This T cell receptor (beta chain) was sequenced in a study of blood T cells in healthy people across ages. Overall study context: The template switching approach captured approximately one barcoded beta molecule for every two T cells.

Germline lookup yields CDR1 DFQATT and CDR2 SNEGSKA (reference sequence). This CDR3 comprises 15 residues. A second about 6 to 11 cycle PCR used barcoded and J-beta primers. One entry per CDR3 protein, called by TCRdb with MiXCR from the 5' RACE reads. The sample shows some 800,000 distinct CDR3 sequences, approximately 25% of them seen only once. Each donor was a healthy Caucasian individual from Russia, aged roughly 6 to 100. These sequences were also reported in another study, on T cells of mothers and their children.

Sequencing was done on a sample of blood. The receptor's source is a boy younger than 18 in good health. The chain combines TRBV20-1 with TRBJ2-5; 8 bases are shared with TRBD1. The J call is doubtful: the DNA matches TRBJ2-7 better. DNA of the CDR3: TGCAGTGCTAGAGATCTGGACAGGGTTGGCTACGAGCAGTACTTC. This sequence encodes CSARDLDRVGYEQYF.